The 4 T cell receptor beta chains in this list originate from one sample, sequenced in a study of cytomegalovirus exposure and HLA in healthy donors. PCR amplification relied on 60 Vbeta primers (plus 13 Jbeta primers). The assay was immunoSEQ multiplex PCR, and TCRdb's table has in-frame clones only and misses some. The listing records tens of thousands of clones. The specimen sequenced was PBMCs. All receptors come from a man between 18 and 35 years old in good health and CMV-seropositive.

The V and J genes are TRBV28 and TRBJ1-2; 10 nucleotides agree with TRBD1. This CDR3 spans 14 amino acids. Losses at the gene ends were 4 bases for V and 10 bases for J; bases not matched to a gene: 9. Germline values: CDR1 MDHEN, CDR2 SYDVKM. The CDR3 coding sequence is TGTGCCAGCAGTTCCCACGGGACAGGGGTAACCTACACCTTC. Amino acids: CASSSHGTGVTYTF.

This chain uses TRBV5-6 with TRBJ2-1; D is possibly TRBD2 (5 bases). Trimming stripped 0 bases from V and 2 bases from J, with 6 bases between. CDR3 size: 14 residues. The germline gives CDR1 SGHDT, CDR2 YYEEEE. The CDR3 is CASSLVGTYNEQFF. As DNA, the CDR3 is TGTGCCAGCAGCTTGGTCGGGACCTACAATGAGCAGTTCTTC.

The CDR3 protein is CASSEGGQGGQPQHF. The DNA for the CDR3 is TGCGCCAGCAGTGAGGGGGGACAGGGAGGCCAGCCCCAGCATTTT. The J gene is TRBJ1-5, the V gene TRBV10-1; 9 positions match TRBD1. Germline V gene data show CDR1 as WNHNN and CDR2 as SYGVQD (reference sequence). After removal of 2 bases from V and 7 bases from J, the junction contained 6 bases not matched to a gene. There are 15 residues in the CDR3.

The chain carries TRBV18 and TRBJ1-2, with 7 bases matching TRBD1. The CDR3 sequence is 14 residues long. Germline lookup yields CDR1 KGHSH and CDR2 LQKENI. V dropped 3 bases and J dropped 7; count of bases not matched to a gene: 8. The CDR3 reads CASSPDRDISGYTF. The CDR3 DNA reads as TGTGCCAGCTCACCCGACAGGGACATCTCTGGCTACACCTTC.